This T cell receptor (beta chain) originates from a study of OX40 agonist ivuxolimab in advanced cancers. Germline CDR1 and CDR2: MDHEN and SYDVKM. The CDR3 contains 14 residues. V was trimmed by 4 bases and J by 2 bases, leaving 12 bases between them. TCRdb's copy holds only in-frame clones and misses some; the assay was immunoSEQ multiplex PCR. The top ten clones hold 0.7% to 0.95% of a sample with 98,000 or so clones, 80% to 90% of them seen once. V usage is TRBV28 and J usage is TRBJ2-7; D possibly corresponds to TRBD1 (5 bases). The sample consisted of CD4+ or CD8+ T cells sorted from blood, taken in a trial of the OX40 agonist ivuxolimab. The source is an adult with an advanced solid tumor such as melanoma, head and neck, liver or kidney cancer. The CDR3 here is CASSSGQSAYEQYF. In DNA form, the CDR3 reads TGTGCCAGCAGTTCAGGGCAGTCCGCCTACGAGCAGTACTTC.